This T cell receptor (beta chain) was captured in a study of blood T cell repertoires in COVID-19. For the study at large: PBMCs, B-cell-depleted T cells, or T cells provided the cDNA or gDNA that made up the material.

As handled by the study authors: Estimates of nucleated cell counts were drawn from the amplification of reference gene primers. Data came from immunoSEQ multiplex PCR; TCRdb stores just in-frame clones and leaves some out. From that table come the V and J calls and clone size; the DNA was used to work out D and trimming. The table lists 63,000 or so clones, roughly four fifths of them singletons. CDR1 and CDR2 (germline): SGHTA, FQGNSA. V was pared by 6 bases and J by 2 bases, with 7 bases of the junction left unmatched. This CDR3 is built from 14 residues. This clone was counted a single time. The chain has TRBV7-2 and TRBJ2-7, with 7 positions matching TRBD1. The source is a human donor in a cohort sampled during active COVID-19. Specimen: peripheral blood. The CDR3 DNA reads TGTGCCAGCAGTGTAAGACAGGGTCCCTACGAGCAGTACTTC. Protein: CASSVRQGPYEQYF.